A single TCR beta chain is shown here with its context. The germline V gene has CDR1 LNHDA and CDR2 SQIVND (reference sequence). The CDR3 is made up of 17 amino acids. The V end was cut by 3 bases, the J end by 7 bases, with 22 bases between. They ran version v3.0 of the immunoSEQ assay at survey level. Using immunoSEQ multiplex PCR, the repertoire was profiled, and TCRdb retains in-frame clones only, with some absent. The sample has 23,000 or so clones, over 70% seen once. These data belong to a study of long-term antiretroviral therapy in people with HIV. The gene calls are TRBV19 and TRBJ2-1, with D perhaps matching TRBD1 (6 bases). The sequence came from a man aged 30 to 39 with HIV. The source was unsorted PBMCs, collected 2.1 years after starting antiretroviral therapy. The CDR3 sequence is CASSIFFRGTTTNEQFF. DNA of the CDR3: TGTGCCAGTAGTATCTTTTTTAGGGGGACGACGACAAATGAGCAGTTCTTC. The full variable domain, its missing parts supplied by reference TRBV19 and TRBJ2-1, is DGGITQSPKYLFRKEGQNVTLSCEQNLNHDAMYWYRQDPGQGLRLIYYSQIVNDFQKGDIAEGYSVSREKKESFPLTVTSAQKNPTAFYLCASSIFFRGTTTNEQFFGPGTRLTVL.